The rows below give T cell receptor beta chains drawn from one sample of a study of blood T cells in healthy people across ages. One entry per CDR3 protein, called by TCRdb with MiXCR from the 5' RACE reads. The profile covers under 1,000,000 distinct CDR3 sequences, with about 45% appearing a single time and 15% to 20% taken by the ten largest. Sequences were obtained from blood. The origin of the receptors is an elderly man in good health. The CDR3 runs from the conserved cysteine through the conserved F or W. The D gene is left open where the match is weak. The listing skips clone size in some rows; elsewhere it reads once, few, many or a size class.

abundance: .; j_gene: TRBJ2-3; d_gene: TRBD1; v_gene: TRBV20-1; CDR3nt: TGCAGTGCTAGGACCCTGGGACAGGGAAGCGCAGATACGCAGTATTTT; CDR3aa: CSARTLGQGSADTQYF
abundance: .; j_gene: TRBJ2-7; d_gene: .; v_gene: TRBV5-1; CDR3nt: TGCGCCAGCAGCTTGGAGGACACGCTCTCCTACGAGCAGTACTTC; CDR3aa: CASSLEDTLSYEQYF
abundance: once; j_gene: TRBJ1-5; d_gene: TRBD1; v_gene: TRBV28; CDR3nt: TGTGCCAGCAGTTTACCAGGGGGGCGAAATCAGCCCCAGCATTTT; CDR3aa: CASSLPGGRNQPQHF
abundance: few; j_gene: TRBJ2-7; d_gene: TRBD2; v_gene: TRBV30; CDR3nt: TGTGCCTGGAGGGGACTAGCGGGAGACTCCGAGCAGTACTTC; CDR3aa: CAWRGLAGDSEQYF
abundance: many; j_gene: TRBJ2-5; d_gene: TRBD2; v_gene: TRBV20-1; CDR3nt: TGCAGTGCTCAGGGACTAGCGCGCAGAGAGACCCAGTACTTC; CDR3aa: CSAQGLARRETQYF
abundance: .; j_gene: TRBJ2-7; d_gene: .; v_gene: TRBV12-3/TRBV12-4; CDR3nt: TGTGCCAGCAGCCGACTCTTGGAGTCCTACGAGCAGTACTTC; CDR3aa: CASSRLLESYEQYF
abundance: many; j_gene: TRBJ2-7; d_gene: .; v_gene: TRBV7-2; CDR3nt: TGTGCCAGCAGTCCAAGCGGAACCTACGAGCAGTACTTC; CDR3aa: CASSPSGTYEQYF
abundance: .; j_gene: TRBJ2-2; d_gene: TRBD1; v_gene: TRBV6-4; CDR3nt: TGCGCCAGCAGTACTACAGGGGGCACCGGGGAGCTGTTTTTT; CDR3aa: CASSTTGGTGELFF
abundance: many; j_gene: TRBJ2-1; d_gene: .; v_gene: TRBV11-1; CDR3nt: TGTGCCAGCAGCTTAGTTATGGGGGATTTATACAATGAGCAGTTCTTC; CDR3aa: CASSLVMGDLYNEQFF
abundance: .; j_gene: TRBJ1-4; d_gene: TRBD1; v_gene: TRBV4-3; CDR3nt: TGCGCCAGCAGCCAGGAGACAGGGAGTATCGGAAAACTGTTTTTT; CDR3aa: CASSQETGSIGKLFF
abundance: once; j_gene: TRBJ2-2; d_gene: .; v_gene: TRBV7-2; CDR3nt: TGTGCCAGCAGCTCGCGAGGGCCCCCGGGAGGGGAGCTGTTTTTT; CDR3aa: CASSSRGPPGGELFF
abundance: .; j_gene: TRBJ2-7; d_gene: .; v_gene: TRBV7-2; CDR3nt: TGTGCCAGCAGCATAACTAGTCACGAGCAGTACTTC; CDR3aa: CASSITSHEQYF
abundance: .; j_gene: TRBJ2-7; d_gene: TRBD2; v_gene: TRBV20-1; CDR3nt: TGCAGTGCCCCGACTAGCGGTGGATTCCAAACCCAGTACTTC; CDR3aa: CSAPTSGGFQTQYF
abundance: .; j_gene: TRBJ2-3; d_gene: TRBD2; v_gene: TRBV20-1; CDR3nt: TGCAGTGCTAAGAGAACTAGCGGCTACACAGATACGCAGTATTTT; CDR3aa: CSAKRTSGYTDTQYF
abundance: .; j_gene: TRBJ2-3; d_gene: .; v_gene: TRBV7-2; CDR3nt: TGTGCCAGCAGATTAGGGAAGACAGGTCCTTTGGATACGCAGTATTTT; CDR3aa: CASRLGKTGPLDTQYF
abundance: .; j_gene: TRBJ2-5; d_gene: TRBD1; v_gene: TRBV19; CDR3nt: TGTGCCAGTAGTATAGTAGGGACAGGGGAAGAGACCCAGTACTTC; CDR3aa: CASSIVGTGEETQYF
abundance: .; j_gene: TRBJ2-1; d_gene: .; v_gene: TRBV6-2/TRBV6-3; CDR3nt: TGTGCCACCGGAGGGTCACCCTTGATCAATGAGCAGTTCTTC; CDR3aa: CATGGSPLINEQFF
abundance: .; j_gene: TRBJ2-3; d_gene: .; v_gene: TRBV11-2; CDR3nt: TGTGCCAGCAGCTTAGTTTGGGGTATCCCCACAGATACGCAGTATTTT; CDR3aa: CASSLVWGIPTDTQYF
abundance: many; j_gene: TRBJ2-6; d_gene: TRBD1; v_gene: TRBV5-1; CDR3nt: TGCGCCAGCAGCTTGGCTCAGGGGGCCATCTCTGGGGCCAACGTCCTGACTTTC; CDR3aa: CASSLAQGAISGANVLTF
abundance: .; j_gene: TRBJ2-4; d_gene: .; v_gene: TRBV9; CDR3nt: TGTGCCAGCAGCCCGGGGACACAGCGGTTCAAAGACATTCAGTACTTC; CDR3aa: CASSPGTQRFKDIQYF
abundance: .; j_gene: TRBJ1-2; d_gene: TRBD1; v_gene: TRBV5-8; CDR3nt: TGTGCCAGCAGCCTGGACAGGGCAGCCTATGGCTACACCTTC; CDR3aa: CASSLDRAAYGYTF
abundance: .; j_gene: TRBJ2-7; d_gene: TRBD1; v_gene: TRBV15; CDR3nt: TGTGCCACCAGCAGAGCCCGGACAGGAGGTTACGAGCAGTACTTC; CDR3aa: CATSRARTGGYEQYF
abundance: .; j_gene: TRBJ1-4; d_gene: .; v_gene: TRBV10-3; CDR3nt: TGTGCCATCAGGGACGGGCAGTATGAAAAACTGTTTTTT; CDR3aa: CAIRDGQYEKLFF
abundance: .; j_gene: TRBJ2-7; d_gene: .; v_gene: TRBV27; CDR3nt: TGTGCCAGCAGTCGATCTCCGGTACAGGGAGTCCACGAGCAGTACTTT; CDR3aa: CASSRSPVQGVHEQYF
abundance: .; j_gene: TRBJ2-7; d_gene: .; v_gene: TRBV6-2/TRBV6-3; CDR3nt: TGTGCCAGCAGTTACAGGGCCAGGGGCGGCGAGCAGTACTTC; CDR3aa: CASSYRARGGEQYF
abundance: .; j_gene: TRBJ2-7; d_gene: .; v_gene: TRBV15; CDR3nt: TGTGCCACCAGCAGCGCCTCAGGCTTCGAGCAGTACTTC; CDR3aa: CATSSASGFEQYF
abundance: .; j_gene: TRBJ1-1; d_gene: .; v_gene: TRBV28; CDR3nt: TGTGCCAGCATCCCACGGCGCGTCGAGAAAGGCACTGAAGCTTTCTTT; CDR3aa: CASIPRRVEKGTEAFF
abundance: .; j_gene: TRBJ1-5; d_gene: .; v_gene: TRBV12-3/TRBV12-4; CDR3nt: TGTGCCAGCACTATACGGGGGAGCGGACAGCCCCGGCATTTT; CDR3aa: CASTIRGSGQPRHF
abundance: few; j_gene: TRBJ2-1; d_gene: TRBD2; v_gene: TRBV20-1; CDR3nt: TGCAGTGCTAGAGATATCCTAGCGGGCGATTCCTACAATGAGCAGTTCTTC; CDR3aa: CSARDILAGDSYNEQFF
abundance: .; j_gene: TRBJ1-6; d_gene: .; v_gene: TRBV6-1; CDR3nt: TGTGCCGCCTGGAGGTCTAATTCACCCCTCCACTTT; CDR3aa: CAAWRSNSPLHF
abundance: many; j_gene: TRBJ2-3; d_gene: .; v_gene: TRBV5-1; CDR3nt: TGCGCCAGCAGCTTGGAACTAGAGGGAGGTACGCAGTATTTT; CDR3aa: CASSLELEGGTQYF
abundance: .; j_gene: TRBJ2-3; d_gene: TRBD1; v_gene: TRBV7-2; CDR3nt: TGTGCCAGCAGCCCTCAGTCAGGGGGCAGGGGGTCAGCAGATACGCAGTATTTT; CDR3aa: CASSPQSGGRGSADTQYF
abundance: .; j_gene: TRBJ2-1; d_gene: TRBD2; v_gene: TRBV20-1; CDR3nt: TGCAGTGCTAGAGACCTACTAGCGGGAGTAAATGAGCAGTTCTTC; CDR3aa: CSARDLLAGVNEQFF
abundance: .; j_gene: TRBJ2-5; d_gene: .; v_gene: TRBV24-1; CDR3nt: TGTGCCACCAGTGATTTCCGGGACCCAAAGGAGCAGTACTTC; CDR3aa: CATSDFRDPKEQYF
abundance: few; j_gene: TRBJ2-2; d_gene: .; v_gene: TRBV28; CDR3nt: TGTGCCAGCAGCCCCCCCGGGACCTGGAGCGGGGAGCTGTTTTTT; CDR3aa: CASSPPGTWSGELFF
abundance: .; j_gene: TRBJ1-5; d_gene: TRBD1; v_gene: TRBV19; CDR3nt: TGTGCCAGTAGTACCGACAGGGGGCATTTGCCCCAGCATTTT; CDR3aa: CASSTDRGHLPQHF
abundance: few; j_gene: TRBJ2-5; d_gene: TRBD2; v_gene: TRBV20-1; CDR3nt: TGCAGTGCTAGAAAACTAGCGGGAGGTTTTGGTATCCAAGAGACCCAGTACTTC; CDR3aa: CSARKLAGGFGIQETQYF
abundance: few; j_gene: TRBJ2-1; d_gene: .; v_gene: TRBV20-1; CDR3nt: TGCAGTGCGCCGCCTTCCGGGACCCTGAACAATGAGCAGTTCTTC; CDR3aa: CSAPPSGTLNNEQFF
abundance: .; j_gene: TRBJ1-4; d_gene: TRBD1; v_gene: TRBV12-5; CDR3nt: TGTGCTAGTGGTTCGATACAGGGGGCTAATGAAAAACTGTTTTTT; CDR3aa: CASGSIQGANEKLFF
abundance: .; j_gene: TRBJ1-5; d_gene: .; v_gene: TRBV12-3/TRBV12-4; CDR3nt: TGTGCCAGCAGTTTTTCCCGCGGGCCCCGGCATTTT; CDR3aa: CASSFSRGPRHF
abundance: .; j_gene: TRBJ2-5; d_gene: TRBD2; v_gene: TRBV2; CDR3nt: TGTGCCAGCAGCCCCGGCCGACTAGCGAACCAAGAGACCCCGTACTTC; CDR3aa: CASSPGRLANQETPYF